The next 6 T cell receptor beta chains were all read from a single sample in a study of cytomegalovirus exposure and HLA in healthy donors. This PCR relied on a set of 60 Vbeta primers and 13 Jbeta primers. Here immunoSEQ multiplex PCR was the method, and the copy in TCRdb shows in-frame clones only, minus some. The sample lists around 99,000 clones, 60% to 85% occurring once. Sample: PBMCs. The receptors were gathered from a man aged 50-60 years in good health and CMV-seropositive.

V is TRBV4-2 and J is TRBJ2-1; TRBD2 might be the D (6 bases). CDR1 is LGHNA, CDR2 YNFKEQ, per germline. The CDR3 is 18 residues long. V lost 0 bases, J lost 7 bases, and 22 bases lay in between. CDR3 amino acids: CASSQEYRDWSTVNEQFF. As DNA, the CDR3 is TGTGCCAGCAGCCAAGAATACCGGGACTGGTCTACGGTTAATGAGCAGTTCTTC.

This rearrangement joins TRBV6-6 to TRBJ2-1; 13 bases align to TRBD2. The V segment lost 6 bases and the J segment 1 base; nucleotides outside the gene matches: 3. CDR3 size: 16 residues. Germline-derived CDR1 and CDR2 are MNHNY and SVGAGI (reference sequence). The CDR3 spells CASRTSGGGSYNEQFF. The CDR3 DNA reads TGTGCCAGCAGAACTAGCGGGGGGGGATCCTACAATGAGCAGTTCTTC.

V and J are TRBV2 and TRBJ2-3; 13 nucleotides agree with TRBD2. In germline, CDR1 is SNHLY, CDR2 FYNNEI. This CDR3 comprises 15 residues. The junction had 12 bases not matched to a gene; V was cut back by 7 bases and J by 11 bases. The CDR3 here is CASTVETSGGPQQYF. CDR3 DNA sequence: TGTGCCAGCACCGTCGAGACTAGCGGGGGGCCCCAGCAGTATTTT. The full variable domain, its missing parts supplied by reference TRBV2 and TRBJ2-3, is EPEVTQTPSHQVTQMGQEVILRCVPISNHLYFYWYRQILGQKVEFLVSFYNNEISEKSEIFDDQFSVERPDGSNFTLKIRSTKLEDSAMYFCASTVETSGGPQQYFGPGTRLTVL.

The J gene is TRBJ1-5, the V gene TRBV5-1; weak D call: TRBD1 (6 bases). The CDR3 consists of 15 residues. Germline V gives CDR1 SGHRS, CDR2 YFSETQ. Deletions cut 4 bases from V and 0 bases from J, with 11 bases between. The CDR3 is CASSTRTVSNQPQHF. The CDR3 nucleotides are TGCGCCAGCAGCACCCGGACAGTTAGCAATCAGCCCCAGCATTTT.

The chain is built from TRBV11-2 and TRBJ2-7, with D maybe TRBD1 (6 bases). The V gene lost 3 bases and the J gene lost 7 bases, with 22 bases spanning the gap. This CDR3 comprises 16 residues. CDR1 and CDR2 from the germline V gene are SGHAT and FQNNGV. The DNA of the CDR3 is TGTGCCAGCAGCTTTCTGGTGGGGTTGGGGGCCCGGGAGCAGTACTTC. Translation: CASSFLVGLGAREQYF.

The chain links TRBV6-1 to TRBJ2-7, with D possibly TRBD2 on 5 matching bases. The V end lost 2 bases, the J end lost 7 bases, and 15 bases lay between the germline ends. Germline-derived CDR1 and CDR2 are MNHNS and SASEGT. CDR3 length equals 14 residues. Here the CDR3 reads CASSEWGTPGEQYF. In DNA, the CDR3 is TGTGCCAGCAGTGAATGGGGTACCCCGGGGGAGCAGTACTTC.